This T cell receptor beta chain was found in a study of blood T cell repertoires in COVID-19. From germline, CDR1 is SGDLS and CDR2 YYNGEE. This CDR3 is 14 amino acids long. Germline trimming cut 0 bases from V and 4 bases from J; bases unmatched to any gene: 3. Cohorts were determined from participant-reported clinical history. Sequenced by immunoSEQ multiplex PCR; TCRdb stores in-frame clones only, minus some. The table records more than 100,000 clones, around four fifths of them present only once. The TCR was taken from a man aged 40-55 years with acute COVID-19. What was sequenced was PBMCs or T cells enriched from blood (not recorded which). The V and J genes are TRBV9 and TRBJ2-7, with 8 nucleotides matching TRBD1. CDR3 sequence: CASSVGQGAYEQYF. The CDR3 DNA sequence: TGTGCCAGCAGCGTAGGTCAGGGGGCTTACGAGCAGTACTTC.